What follows are 12 T cell receptor beta chains derived from one specimen sequenced in a study of human T cells and chemical hapten exposure. Time point denoted: healthy volunteer bleed at 2 weeks. Total RNA extraction was carried out from unfractionated whole blood. TCRdb processed the RACE reads anew with MiXCR; each CDR3 protein has one entry. The sample carries roughly 130,000 distinct CDR3 sequences, approximately 9.1% recorded once. Sequenced input: whole blood. All receptors derive from a male donor in good health. Some clones in this sample may be carry-over from other donors' samples.

A few counts support this clonotype. V usage is TRBV7-8 and J usage is TRBJ1-6; D gene unclear. V lost 1 base, J lost 10 bases, and 14 bases lay in between. The CDR3 has 15 amino acids. Germline V gene sequence: CDR1 SGHVS, CDR2 FQNEAQ. CDR3 residues: CASSLDEESTSPLHF. The CDR3 bases are TGTGCCAGCAGCTTAGACGAAGAGAGTACGTCACCCCTCCACTTT.

Only a few counts were recorded for this clonotype. This rearrangement joins TRBV10-2 to TRBJ1-5; D remains unclear. The CDR3 is 14 residues long. Trimming pared 4 bases from V and 1 base from J, leaving 8 bases between. CDR1 is WSHSY, CDR2 SAAADI, per germline. The CDR3 DNA reads TGCGCCAGCAGTGTAGGTCAGAGCAATCAGCCCCAGCATTTT. It translates to CASSVGQSNQPQHF.

This clonotype was detected only a few times. The chain is built from TRBV7-9 and TRBJ2-2, with TRBD1 matching over 10 bases. The V and J ends lost 5 bases and 6 bases, in that order; junction bases with no gene match: 6. This CDR3 comprises 15 residues. Per the germline V gene, CDR1 is SEHNR and CDR2 is FQNEAQ (reference sequence). The CDR3, as DNA: TGTGCCAGCAGCACCGGGACAGGGGACGCCGGGGAGCTGTTTTTT. It encodes CASSTGTGDAGELFF.

This chain joins TRBV18 and TRBJ2-2; D might be TRBD2 (6 bases). This CDR3 has 17 residues. Trimming removed 2 bases from V and 4 bases from J, with 17 bases in between. Germline loops: CDR1 KGHSH, CDR2 LQKENI. The CDR3 coding sequence is TGTGCCAGCTCACCAAACCGGGACTGGAAAGGCACCGGGGAGCTGTTTTTT. Its translation: CASSPNRDWKGTGELFF.

This clonotype was seen ten or more times. J is TRBJ2-2 and V is TRBV25-1; a possible D gene is TRBD1 (6 bases). CDR1 and CDR2 from the germline V gene are MGHDK and SYGVNS. V was pared by 1 base and J by 3 bases, with 9 bases between. This CDR3 contains 15 residues. The CDR3 bases are TGTGCCAGCAGTGAATCGGACAGATACACCGGGGAGCTGTTTTTT. Encoded protein: CASSESDRYTGELFF.

The chain uses TRBV6-1 and TRBJ1-5; no definite D call. CDR3 length equals 13 residues. Germline V gene lookup returns CDR1 MNHNS and CDR2 SASEGT. V was cut by 0 bases and J by 3 bases, with 3 bases left in between. CDR3 sequence: CASSEANNQPQHF. Here the CDR3 DNA reads TGTGCCAGCAGTGAAGCTAACAATCAGCCCCAGCATTTT.

This clonotype has a count of ten or more. The chain combines TRBV7-8 with TRBJ1-1; 9 bases map to TRBD1. With V trimmed by 5 bases and J by 7 bases, 17 bases remained unmatched. Germline CDR1 SGHVS, CDR2 FQNEAQ. The CDR3 consists of 17 residues. The CDR3 DNA reads as TGTGCCAGCAGCCTCGGAACAGGGGGCCGCGGCGAGGGTGAAGCTTTCTTT. It specifies CASSLGTGGRGEGEAFF. Complete variable domain (other parts from reference TRBV7-8 and TRBJ1-1): GAGVSQSPRYKVAKRGQDVALRCDPISGHVSLFWYQQALGQGPEFLTYFQNEAQLDKSGLPSDRFFAERPEGSVSTLKIQRTQQEDSAVYLCASSLGTGGRGEGEAFFGQGTRLTVV.

This clonotype was seen more than once but under ten times. This rearrangement joins TRBV12-3 or TRBV12-4 to TRBJ2-7; TRBD1 matches 11 bases. V shed 5 bases and J 4 bases; nucleotides not matched to a gene: 10. There are 16 residues in the CDR3. CDR3 residues: CASSLGDRGTPYEQYF. The CDR3 DNA reads as TGTGCCAGCAGTCTAGGGGACAGGGGGACCCCTTACGAGCAGTACTTC.

This clonotype occurred many times. The rearrangement joins TRBV9 to TRBJ2-5, with 10 bases identical to TRBD1. Germline V lookup: CDR1 SGDLS, CDR2 YYNGEE. This CDR3 spans 17 amino acids. V trimming: 2 bases; J trimming: 2 bases; junction bases outside the gene matches: 9. DNA for the CDR3: TGTGCCAGCAGCGTCGACGCCGGACAGGGGGTTCAAGAGACCCAGTACTTC. Translating gives CASSVDAGQGVQETQYF.

This clonotype was counted between two and nine times. J is TRBJ1-2 and V is TRBV13; no clear D. CDR3 length equals 15 residues. The germline gives CDR1 PRHDT, CDR2 FYEKMQ (reference sequence). V lost 3 bases, J lost 0 bases, and 11 bases lay in between. CDR3: CASSFLATANYGYTF. The CDR3 DNA is TGTGCCAGCAGCTTCCTGGCCACCGCTAACTATGGCTACACCTTC. The full variable domain, rest sourced from reference TRBV13 and TRBJ1-2, is AAGVIQSPRHLIKEKRETATLKCYPIPRHDTVYWYQQGPGQDPQFLISFYEKMQSDKGSIPDRFSAQQFSDYHSELNMSSLELGDSALYFCASSFLATANYGYTFGSGTRLTVV.

This clonotype was detected a few times. The genes are TRBV12-3 or TRBV12-4 and TRBJ2-2; 8 positions agree with TRBD1. With 6 bases clipped from V and 6 bases from J, the junction kept 6 bases outside the gene matches. This CDR3 comprises 14 residues. CDR3 coding DNA: TGTGCCAGCAGGGAACAGGGGGTTCCCGGGGAGCTGTTTTTT. This encodes CASREQGVPGELFF.

J is TRBJ1-1 and V is TRBV5-1; unclear D gene. The CDR3 length is 14 residues. The V gene's germline CDR1 is SGHRS and CDR2 YFSETQ. Trimming left V 0 bases short and J 4 bases short, with 10 bases between. CDR3 sequence: CASSLERRSTEAFF. The CDR3 DNA is TGCGCCAGCAGCTTGGAACGAAGGAGCACTGAAGCTTTCTTT.